The present T cell receptor (beta chain) was sequenced within a study of T cell responses to AZD1222 COVID-19 vaccine. Study-wide points: Donors in the cohort were predominantly white British and more often female, and clonal diversity was possibly underestimated. Vaccine-related CD4 TCRs covered spike, predominating at 160-218 and 743-854.

Germline V CDR1 and CDR2: MNHEY, SMNVEV (reference sequence). The J segment lost 5 bases and the V segment lost 2 bases, leaving 3 bases of the junction unmatched. The CDR3 loop spans 14 amino acids. Comments on this clone: No antigen is known for it.

Profiling relied on immunoSEQ multiplex PCR, and the TCRdb table lists in-frame clones only, not all of them. The sample records 150,000 to 180,000 clones, approximately 87% being singletons. This receptor was taken from an adult in good health. The rearrangement joins TRBV27 to TRBJ1-5, with TRBD1 identical over 7 bases. The sample in question was peripheral blood, obtained on day 0 of MenACWY control vaccination. Here the CDR3 DNA reads TGTGCCAGCAGTTTAAGGGGGCCTCATCAGCCCCAGCATTTT. This encodes CASSLRGPHQPQHF.